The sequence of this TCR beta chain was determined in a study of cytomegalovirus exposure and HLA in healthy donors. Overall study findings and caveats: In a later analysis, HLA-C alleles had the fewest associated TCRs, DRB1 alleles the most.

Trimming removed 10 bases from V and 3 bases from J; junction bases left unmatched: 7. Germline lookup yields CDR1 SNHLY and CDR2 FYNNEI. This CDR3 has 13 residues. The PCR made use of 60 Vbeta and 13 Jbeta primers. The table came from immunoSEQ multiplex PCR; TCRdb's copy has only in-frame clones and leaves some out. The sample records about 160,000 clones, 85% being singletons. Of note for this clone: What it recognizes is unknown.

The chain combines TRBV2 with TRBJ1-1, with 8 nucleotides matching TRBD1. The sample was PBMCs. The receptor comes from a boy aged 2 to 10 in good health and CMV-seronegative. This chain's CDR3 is CATGTGGDTEAFF. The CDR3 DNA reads TGTGCCACTGGGACAGGTGGGGACACTGAAGCTTTCTTT.